This entry lists 2 T cell receptor beta chains sequenced from one sample in a study of T cells in Graves' hyperthyroidism and ophthalmopathy (dated by TCRdb to the late 2010s). Preparation of the library involved multiplex PCR. Sequencing was performed on an Illumina HiSeq 2000. The TCR beta CDR3 regions were amplified from RNA transcripts. A first-round RT-PCR of the TCR CDR3 used the HTBI primer set with the Qiagen OneStep RT-PCR kit. Using fastp trimming at Q25 and MiXCR clonotype assembly, TCRdb reanalyzed the public sequencing data and kept in-frame beta chains. Each CDR3 protein appears once, grouped with its most common genes and DNA. The sample yields around 290,000 distinct CDR3 sequences; approximately 12% were counted once. Approximately 7.8% of the sample is held by the ten biggest clonotypes. Sequencing used blood. These TCRs come from a woman aged 25 to 39 with Graves' hyperthyroidism that later progressed to Graves' ophthalmopathy.

This clonotype was recorded many times. This sequence joins TRBV7-2 and TRBJ1-2; unclear D gene. CDR1 SGHTA and CDR2 FQGNSA come from the germline V gene. Trimming took off 4 bases at V and 4 bases at J, with 19 bases between the two ends. This CDR3 contains 16 residues. CDR3 loop: CASSYFGQPRGYGYTF. CDR3 DNA sequence: TGTGCCAGCAGCTACTTCGGCCAGCCACGCGGCTATGGCTACACCTTC.

This clonotype was picked up many times. The chain joins TRBV7-9 to TRBJ2-1; D unclear. Germline values: CDR1 SEHNR, CDR2 FQNEAQ (reference sequence). V was shortened by 2 bases and J by 7 bases, with 6 bases between the two germline ends. This CDR3 is built from 12 residues. In DNA, the CDR3 is TGTGCCAGCAGCTTAAGTCTGAATGAGCAGTTCTTC. Translated: CASSLSLNEQFF.